A single sample is the source of the 5 T cell receptor beta chains below, sequenced in a study of response to subunit inactivated influenza vaccine. TCRdb re-analysed the RT-PCR reads in MiXCR, keeping a single row per CDR3 protein. The repertoire holds some 480,000 distinct CDR3 sequences, with approximately 11% as singletons. Sequenced material: PBMCs from blood, taken around seven weeks after vaccination. The receptor source for this set is a man between 45 and 60 years old who received an inactivated influenza vaccine.

At least ten counts were recorded for this clonotype. V usage is TRBV20-1 and J usage is TRBJ1-6, with 9 bases matching TRBD1. V lost 5 bases, J lost 6 bases, and 5 bases stayed unmatched. From germline, CDR1 is DFQATT and CDR2 SNEGSKA (reference sequence). The CDR3 length is 14 residues. The CDR3, as DNA: TGCAGTGCTTTGGGGACAGGGTTTAATTCACCCCTCCACTTT. Residues: CSALGTGFNSPLHF.

This clonotype came up many times. The CDR3 protein is CASSFTQNNQPQHF. Written as DNA, the CDR3 is TGTGCCAGCAGCTTCACGCAGAACAATCAGCCCCAGCATTTT. J is TRBJ1-5 and V is TRBV5-5; D gene unclear. V shed 2 bases and J shed 3 bases, with 9 bases lying between them. Germline V lookup: CDR1 SGHKS, CDR2 YYEKEE (reference sequence). The CDR3 runs 14 residues.

The chain recombines TRBV9 with TRBJ2-2; possible D gene TRBD2, 7 bases. CDR1 is SGDLS, CDR2 YYNGEE, per germline. This CDR3 contains 16 residues. V was clipped by 0 bases and J by 4 bases, with 13 bases between them. The DNA for the CDR3 is TGTGCCAGCAGCGTAGTAGGGGGGGCCAGCACCGGGGAGCTGTTTTTT. This gives the protein CASSVVGGASTGELFF.

This chain joins TRBV5-1 and TRBJ2-5; D possibly matches TRBD1 or TRBD2 (5 bases each). V was pared by 4 bases and J by 14 bases, with 21 bases between. The CDR3 extends over 13 amino acids. Germline values: CDR1 SGHRS, CDR2 YFSETQ. The CDR3 nucleotides read TGCGCCAGCAGCCCCGGGGCCGAGTCGGTAGATTACTTC. Translated, it gives CASSPGAESVDYF.

Comments on this clonotype: Being one base from a much bigger clone, this may be a read error. The genes are TRBV20-1 and TRBJ2-3; D may be TRBD2 (6 bases). This CDR3 contains 15 residues. V was clipped by 0 bases and J by 1 base, with 11 bases between them. The germline gives CDR1 DFQATT, CDR2 SNEGSKA (reference sequence). The CDR3 DNA sequence: TGCAGTGCTAGAGACGCGGGAACTGGCACAGATACGCAGTATTTT. This encodes CSARDAGTGTDTQYF.